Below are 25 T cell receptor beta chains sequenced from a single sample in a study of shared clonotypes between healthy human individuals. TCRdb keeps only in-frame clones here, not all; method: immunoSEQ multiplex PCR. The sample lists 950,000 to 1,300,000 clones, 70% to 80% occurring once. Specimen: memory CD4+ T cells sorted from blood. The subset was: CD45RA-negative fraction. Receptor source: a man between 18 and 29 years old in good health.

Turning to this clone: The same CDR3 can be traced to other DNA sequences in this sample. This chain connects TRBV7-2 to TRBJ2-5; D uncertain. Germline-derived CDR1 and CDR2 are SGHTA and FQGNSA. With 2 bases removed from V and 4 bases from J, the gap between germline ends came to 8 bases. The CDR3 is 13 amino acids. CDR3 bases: TGTGCCAGCAGCTTAAAGGGAAGAGAGACCCAGTACTTC. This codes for CASSLKGRETQYF.

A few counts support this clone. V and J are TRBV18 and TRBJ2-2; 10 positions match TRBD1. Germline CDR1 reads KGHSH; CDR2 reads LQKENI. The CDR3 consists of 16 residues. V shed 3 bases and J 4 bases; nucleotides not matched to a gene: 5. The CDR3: CASSPRTGGVTGELFF. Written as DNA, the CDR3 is TGTGCCAGCTCACCCCGGACAGGGGGGGTCACCGGGGAGCTGTTTTTT.

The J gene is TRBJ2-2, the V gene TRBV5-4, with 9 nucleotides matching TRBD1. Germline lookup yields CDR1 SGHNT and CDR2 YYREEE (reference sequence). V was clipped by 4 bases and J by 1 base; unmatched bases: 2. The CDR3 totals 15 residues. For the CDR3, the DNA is TGTGCCAGCAGCCCGGGACAGGGGAACACCGGGGAGCTGTTTTTT. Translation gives CASSPGQGNTGELFF.

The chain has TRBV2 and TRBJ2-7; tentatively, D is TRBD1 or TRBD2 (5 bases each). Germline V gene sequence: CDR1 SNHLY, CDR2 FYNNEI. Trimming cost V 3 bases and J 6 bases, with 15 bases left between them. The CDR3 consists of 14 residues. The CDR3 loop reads CASSDSGTIGEQYF. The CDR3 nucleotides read TGTGCCAGCAGTGACTCGGGGACGATTGGCGAGCAGTACTTC.

The CDR3 DNA reads TGTGCCTGGAGTAGTTCAGGAGCGATCAGCAAATACGAGCAGTACTTC. It yields the protein CAWSSSGAISKYEQYF. The chain couples TRBV30 to TRBJ2-7; D ambiguous. V shed 2 bases and J shed 4 bases, with 21 bases lying between them. This CDR3 has 16 residues. Germline V gene data show CDR1 as GTSNPN and CDR2 as SVGIG (reference sequence).

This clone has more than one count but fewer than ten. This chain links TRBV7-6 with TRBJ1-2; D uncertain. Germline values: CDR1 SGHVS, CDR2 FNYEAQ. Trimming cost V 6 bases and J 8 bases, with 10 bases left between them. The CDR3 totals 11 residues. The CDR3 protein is CASSNRRGYTF. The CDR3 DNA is TGTGCCAGCAGTAATCGGCGAGGCTACACCTTC.

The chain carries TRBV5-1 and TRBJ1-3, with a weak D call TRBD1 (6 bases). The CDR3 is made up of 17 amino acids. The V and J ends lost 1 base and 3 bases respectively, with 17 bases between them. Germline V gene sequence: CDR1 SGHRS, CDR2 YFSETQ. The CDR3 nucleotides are TGCGCCAGCAGCTTGAACCCGCCGGGGGGCGGTGGAAACACCATATATTTT. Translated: CASSLNPPGGGGNTIYF.

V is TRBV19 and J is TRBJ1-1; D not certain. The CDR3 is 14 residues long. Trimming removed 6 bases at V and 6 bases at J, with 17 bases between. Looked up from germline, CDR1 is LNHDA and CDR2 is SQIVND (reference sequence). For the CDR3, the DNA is TGTGCCAGTAGCAGAGCGACACCACGGCCTGAAGCTTTCTTT. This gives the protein CASSRATPRPEAFF.

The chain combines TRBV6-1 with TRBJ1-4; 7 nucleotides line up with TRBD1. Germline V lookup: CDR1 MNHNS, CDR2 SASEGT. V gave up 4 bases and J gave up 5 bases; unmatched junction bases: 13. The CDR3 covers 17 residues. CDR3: CASSGARYGTVNEKLFF. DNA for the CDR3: TGTGCCAGCAGTGGTGCTAGATACGGGACAGTAAATGAAAAACTGTTTTTT.

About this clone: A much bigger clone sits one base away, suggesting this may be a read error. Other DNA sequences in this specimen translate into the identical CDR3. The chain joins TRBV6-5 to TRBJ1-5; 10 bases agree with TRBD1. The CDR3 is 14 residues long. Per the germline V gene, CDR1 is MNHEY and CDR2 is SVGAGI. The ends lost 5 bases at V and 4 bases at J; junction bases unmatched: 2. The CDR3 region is CASSDRGRNQPQHF. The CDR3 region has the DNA TGTGCCAGCAGTGACAGGGGGCGGAATCAGCCCCAGCATTTT.

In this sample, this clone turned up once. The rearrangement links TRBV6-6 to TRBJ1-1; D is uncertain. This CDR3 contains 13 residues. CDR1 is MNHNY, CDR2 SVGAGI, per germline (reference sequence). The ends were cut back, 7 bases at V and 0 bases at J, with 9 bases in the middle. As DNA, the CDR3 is TGTGCCAGCACCAACGGGCTGAACACTGAAGCTTTCTTT. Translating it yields CASTNGLNTEAFF.

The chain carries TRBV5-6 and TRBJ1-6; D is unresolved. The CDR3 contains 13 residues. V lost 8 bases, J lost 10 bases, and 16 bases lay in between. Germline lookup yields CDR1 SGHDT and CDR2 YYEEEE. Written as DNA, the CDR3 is TGTGCCAGTCAGACGCGGCCCAAATCACCCCTCCACTTT. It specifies CASQTRPKSPLHF. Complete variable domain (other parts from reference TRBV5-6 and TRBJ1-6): DAGVTQSPTHLIKTRGQQVTLRCSPKSGHDTVSWYQQALGQGPQFIFQYYEEEERQRGNFPDRFSGHQFPNYSSELNVNALLLGDSALYLCASQTRPKSPLHFGNGTRLTVT.

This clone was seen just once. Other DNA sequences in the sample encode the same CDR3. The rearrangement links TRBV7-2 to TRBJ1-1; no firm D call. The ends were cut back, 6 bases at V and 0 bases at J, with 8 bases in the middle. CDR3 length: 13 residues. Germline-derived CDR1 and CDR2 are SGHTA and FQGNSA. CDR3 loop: CASSPHMNTEAFF. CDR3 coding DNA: TGTGCCAGCAGTCCCCACATGAACACTGAAGCTTTCTTT.

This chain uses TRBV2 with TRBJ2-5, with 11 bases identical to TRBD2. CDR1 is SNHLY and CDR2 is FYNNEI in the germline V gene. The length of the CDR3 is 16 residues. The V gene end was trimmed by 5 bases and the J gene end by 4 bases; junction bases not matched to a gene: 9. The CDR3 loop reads CASSRQLGLAGETQYF. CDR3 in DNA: TGTGCCAGCAGTCGGCAACTCGGACTAGCGGGAGAGACCCAGTACTTC.

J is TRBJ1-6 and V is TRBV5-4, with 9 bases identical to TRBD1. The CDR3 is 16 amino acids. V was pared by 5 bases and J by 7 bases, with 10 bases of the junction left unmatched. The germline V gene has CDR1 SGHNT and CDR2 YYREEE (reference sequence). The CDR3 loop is CASSSNTGGQNSPLHF. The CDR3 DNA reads TGTGCCAGCAGTTCCAATACAGGGGGCCAGAATTCACCCCTCCACTTT.

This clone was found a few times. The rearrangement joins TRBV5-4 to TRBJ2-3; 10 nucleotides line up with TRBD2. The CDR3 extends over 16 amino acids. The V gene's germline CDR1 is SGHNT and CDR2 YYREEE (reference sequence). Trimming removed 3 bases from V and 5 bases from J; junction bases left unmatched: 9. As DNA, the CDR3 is TGTGCCAGCAGCTCCGGATCTAGCGGGGGTAAAGATACGCAGTATTTT. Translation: CASSSGSSGGKDTQYF.

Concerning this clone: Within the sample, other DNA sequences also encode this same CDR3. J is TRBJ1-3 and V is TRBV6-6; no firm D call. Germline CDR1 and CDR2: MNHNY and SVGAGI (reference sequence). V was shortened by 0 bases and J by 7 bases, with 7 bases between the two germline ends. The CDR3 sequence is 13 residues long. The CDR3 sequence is CASSYSSGNTIYF. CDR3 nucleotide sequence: TGTGCCAGCAGTTACTCGTCCGGTAACACCATATATTTT.

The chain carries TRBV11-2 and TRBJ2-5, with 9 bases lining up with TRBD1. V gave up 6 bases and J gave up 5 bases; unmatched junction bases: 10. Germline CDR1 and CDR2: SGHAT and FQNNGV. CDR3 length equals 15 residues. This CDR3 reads CASRDWTGVGETQYF. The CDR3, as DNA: TGTGCCAGCAGGGACTGGACAGGGGTAGGCGAGACCCAGTACTTC.

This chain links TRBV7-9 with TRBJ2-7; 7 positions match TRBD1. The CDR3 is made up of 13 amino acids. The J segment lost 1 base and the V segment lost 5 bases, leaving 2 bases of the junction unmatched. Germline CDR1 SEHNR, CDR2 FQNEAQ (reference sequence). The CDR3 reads CASSEQGSYEQYF. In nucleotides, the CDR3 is TGTGCCAGCAGCGAACAGGGGTCCTACGAGCAGTACTTC. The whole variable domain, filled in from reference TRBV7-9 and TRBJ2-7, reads DTGVSQNPRHKITKRGQNVTFRCDPISEHNRLYWYRQTLGQGPEFLTYFQNEAQLEKSRLLSDRFSAERPKGSFSTLEIQRTEQGDSAMYLCASSEQGSYEQYFGPGTRLTVT.

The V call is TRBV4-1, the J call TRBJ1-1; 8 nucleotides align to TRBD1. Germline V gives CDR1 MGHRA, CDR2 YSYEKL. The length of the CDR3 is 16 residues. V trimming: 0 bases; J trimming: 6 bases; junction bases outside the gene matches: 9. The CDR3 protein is CASSQDLVRGHAEAFF. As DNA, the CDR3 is TGCGCCAGCAGCCAAGATCTGGTCAGGGGGCACGCTGAAGCTTTCTTT.

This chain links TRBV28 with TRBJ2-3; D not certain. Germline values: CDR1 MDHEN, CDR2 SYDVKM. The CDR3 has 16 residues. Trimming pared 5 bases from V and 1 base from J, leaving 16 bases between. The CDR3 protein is CASSPIFERGTDTQYF. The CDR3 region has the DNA TGTGCCAGCAGTCCCATTTTCGAGCGAGGCACAGATACGCAGTATTTT.

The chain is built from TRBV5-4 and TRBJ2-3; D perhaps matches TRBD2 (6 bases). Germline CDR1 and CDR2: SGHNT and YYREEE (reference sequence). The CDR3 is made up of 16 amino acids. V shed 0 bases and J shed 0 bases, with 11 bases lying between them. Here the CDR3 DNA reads TGTGCCAGCAGCTTGGGACTAGTCTCTAGCACAGATACGCAGTATTTT. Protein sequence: CASSLGLVSSTDTQYF.

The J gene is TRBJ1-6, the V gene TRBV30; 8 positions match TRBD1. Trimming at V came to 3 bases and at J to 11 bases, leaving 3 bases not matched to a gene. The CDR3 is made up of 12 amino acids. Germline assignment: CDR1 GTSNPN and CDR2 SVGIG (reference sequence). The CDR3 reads CAWRQGGPPLHF. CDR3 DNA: TGTGCCTGGAGACAGGGGGGGCCACCCCTCCACTTT.

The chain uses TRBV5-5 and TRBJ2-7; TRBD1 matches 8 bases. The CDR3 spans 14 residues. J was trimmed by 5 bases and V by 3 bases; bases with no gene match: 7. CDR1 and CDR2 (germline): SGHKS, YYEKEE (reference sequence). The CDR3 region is CASSSQTGANEQYF. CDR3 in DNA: TGTGCCAGCAGCTCGCAGACAGGGGCGAACGAGCAGTACTTC.

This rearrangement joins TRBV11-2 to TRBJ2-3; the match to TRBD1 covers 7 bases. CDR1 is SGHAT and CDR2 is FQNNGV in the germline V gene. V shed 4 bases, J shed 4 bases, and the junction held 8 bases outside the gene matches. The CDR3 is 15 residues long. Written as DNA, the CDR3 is TGTGCCAGCAGCTCAGGGGGAGCTTGGGCAGATACGCAGTATTTT. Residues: CASSSGGAWADTQYF. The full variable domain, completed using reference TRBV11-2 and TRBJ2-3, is EAGVAQSPRYKIIEKRQSVAFWCNPISGHATLYWYQQILGQGPKLLIQFQNNGVVDDSQLPKDRFSAERLKGVDSTLKIQPAKLEDSAVYLCASSSGGAWADTQYFGPGTRLTVL.